This T cell receptor beta chain was sequenced in a study of cytomegalovirus exposure and HLA in healthy donors. Study-level findings and limits: Sequence variants that were highly shared formed a cluster that was likely a sequencing artifact. A later analysis reportedly found fewer N-insertions in an Asian-associated ancestry cluster than the roughly 670-donor mean.

The PCR was carried out with 60 Vbeta primers and 13 Jbeta primers. Sequencing used immunoSEQ multiplex PCR; TCRdb keeps in-frame clones, though not all of them. The sample contains under 250,000 clones, approximately 82% of which appear only once. This CDR3 has 12 residues. CDR1 is SEHNR and CDR2 is FQNEAQ in the germline V gene (reference sequence). Worth noting for this clone: The antigen remains undetermined. Compared with germline, one end of the junction differs, possibly owing to a read error.

The specimen was PBMCs. This receptor was obtained from a man younger than 30 in good health and CMV-seronegative. The chain carries TRBV7-9 and TRBJ1-1; D call uncertain. In DNA form, the CDR3 reads TGTTCCAGCAGCTTGTCGTCCGCGGAAGCTTTCTTT. Amino acid sequence: CSSSLSSAEAFF.